This TCR beta chain was observed in a study of cytomegalovirus exposure and HLA in healthy donors. CDR1 is GTSNPN, CDR2 SVGIG, per germline (reference sequence). The CDR3 spans 15 residues. Germline trimming cut 3 bases from V and 0 bases from J; bases unmatched to any gene: 3. General study results and limits: While the bulk of TCR sequences proved rare, some public TCRs turned up in many donors. With later analysis, a missense DCLRE1C variant became linked to TCR beta V- and J-gene trimming. Later work found most CMV-associated TCR beta chains apparently HLA-restricted.

PCR primers comprised 60 Vbeta and 13 Jbeta primers. The table came from immunoSEQ multiplex PCR; TCRdb's copy has only in-frame clones and leaves some out. The repertoire includes 200,000 to 250,000 clones, approximately 83% of them detected once, and over 0.65% sits in the top ten. Comments on this clone: Its antigen is currently unknown.

The V and J genes are TRBV30 and TRBJ2-3, with TRBD2 matching over 10 bases. The sequenced material came from PBMCs. The origin of this receptor is a boy aged 2 to 9 in good health and CMV-seronegative. CDR3 DNA sequence: TGTGCCTGGAGGGGACTAGCGAGTAGCACAGATACGCAGTATTTT. Translating gives CAWRGLASSTDTQYF. The variable domain in full, completed from reference TRBV30 and TRBJ2-3, reads SQTIHQWPATLVQPVGSPLSLECTVEGTSNPNLYWYRQAAGRGLQLLFYSVGIGQISSEVPQNLSASRPQDRQFILSSKKLLLSDSGFYLCAWRGLASSTDTQYFGPGTRLTVL.